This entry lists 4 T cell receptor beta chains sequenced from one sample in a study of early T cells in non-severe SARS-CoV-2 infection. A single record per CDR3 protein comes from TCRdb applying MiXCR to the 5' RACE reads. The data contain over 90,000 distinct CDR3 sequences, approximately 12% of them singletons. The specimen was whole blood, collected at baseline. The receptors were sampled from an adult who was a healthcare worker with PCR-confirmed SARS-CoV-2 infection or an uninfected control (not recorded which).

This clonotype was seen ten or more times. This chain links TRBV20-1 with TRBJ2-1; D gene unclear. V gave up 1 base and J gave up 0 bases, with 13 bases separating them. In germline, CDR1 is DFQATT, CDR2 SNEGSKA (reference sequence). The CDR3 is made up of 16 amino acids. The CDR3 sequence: CSARVRTAYSYNEQFF. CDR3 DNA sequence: TGCAGTGCTAGAGTGCGGACGGCCTACTCCTACAATGAGCAGTTCTTC.

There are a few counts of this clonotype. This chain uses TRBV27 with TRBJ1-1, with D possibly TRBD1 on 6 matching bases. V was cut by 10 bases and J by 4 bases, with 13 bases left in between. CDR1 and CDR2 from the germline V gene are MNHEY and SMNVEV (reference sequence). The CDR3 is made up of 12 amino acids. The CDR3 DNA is TGTGCCAACTCAGGGGATGGCACTGAAGCTTTCTTT. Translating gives CANSGDGTEAFF.

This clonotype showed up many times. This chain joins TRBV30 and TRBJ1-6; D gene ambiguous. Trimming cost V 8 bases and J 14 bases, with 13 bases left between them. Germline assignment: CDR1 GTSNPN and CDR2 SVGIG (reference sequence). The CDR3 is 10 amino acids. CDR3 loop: CALMVEALHF. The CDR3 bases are TGTGCCCTAATGGTAGAAGCCCTCCACTTT.

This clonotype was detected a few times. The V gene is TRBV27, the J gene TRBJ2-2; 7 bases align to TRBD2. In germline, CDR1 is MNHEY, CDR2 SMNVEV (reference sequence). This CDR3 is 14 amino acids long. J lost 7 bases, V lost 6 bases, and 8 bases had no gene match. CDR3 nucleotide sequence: TGTGCCAGCAGGCGGACTAGAGATCGCGGGGAGCTGTTTTTT. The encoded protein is CASRRTRDRGELFF.